Each of the 30 T cell receptor beta chains below was sequenced from the same sample in a study of vaccination and CD4 T cells after COVID-19. The Oncomine TCR Beta short-read assay sequenced DNA from cultured CD4+ T cells. Via MiXCR, TCRdb re-called the PCR reads, giving one row per CDR3 protein. The table lists thousands of distinct CDR3 sequences, roughly 53% of them singletons. Treatment in this sample: approximately 9-day PBMC culture with coronavirus spike peptide pools or control peptides (ViraFEST assay). CD4+ T lymphocytes from the unexposed donor were collected before the COVID-19 pandemic (2011-2018). What these receptors recognize is not known. The material sequenced was CD4+ T cells from blood, cultured in vitro. The origin of the receptors is a human donor in good health.

The chain combines TRBV11-2 with TRBJ2-1; 7 bases agree with TRBD1. Germline V gene sequence: CDR1 SGHAT, CDR2 FQNNGV. This CDR3 has 14 amino acids. J was trimmed by 4 bases and V by 5 bases; bases with no gene match: 5. The CDR3 here is CASSISGQYNEQFF. CDR3 bases: TGTGCCAGCAGCATATCGGGACAGTACAATGAGCAGTTCTTC.

This chain joins TRBV6-2 or TRBV6-3 and TRBJ1-3; the D is unclear. Germline V gene data show CDR1 as MNHEY and CDR2 as SVGEGT. This CDR3 contains 17 residues. Trimming stripped 0 bases from V and 0 bases from J, with 12 bases between. The CDR3: CASSYSSGRFSGNTIYF. In nucleotides, the CDR3 is TGTGCCAGCAGTTACTCAAGCGGCAGATTCTCTGGAAACACCATATATTTT.

This clonotype was found a few times. The gene calls are TRBV6-1 and TRBJ1-2; D might be TRBD1 (5 bases). Germline CDR1 reads MNHNS; CDR2 reads SASEGT. The CDR3 runs to 13 residues. Trimming removed 6 bases at V and 7 bases at J, with 15 bases between. CDR3 DNA sequence: TGTGCCAGCAGGACCATGGAGGGGAGTGGCTACACCTTC. Amino acids: CASRTMEGSGYTF.

Notes on this clonotype: One junction end does not reproduce the germline sequence, and a read error may be involved. The gene calls are TRBV2 and TRBJ2-7; D is possibly TRBD2 (5 bases). The CDR3 runs to 13 residues. In germline, CDR1 is SNHLY, CDR2 FYNNEI. The CDR3 coding sequence is TGTGCCAGCAGACTTTACAGAGACTACGAGCAGTACTTT. As protein: CASRLYRDYEQYF.

The V and J genes are TRBV20-1 and TRBJ2-5; TRBD1 agrees at 9 bases. CDR1 is DFQATT and CDR2 is SNEGSKA in the germline V gene (reference sequence). This CDR3 has 15 amino acids. V was pared by 6 bases and J by 4 bases, with 12 bases of the junction left unmatched. The DNA for the CDR3 is TGCAGTGCCGCCCATGGACAGGGGACGGTAGAGACCCAGTACTTC. This codes for CSAAHGQGTVETQYF.

The V call is TRBV30, the J call TRBJ1-2; TRBD1 agrees at 9 bases. CDR3 size: 11 residues. V gave up 5 bases and J gave up 8 bases; unmatched junction bases: 3. The germline V gene encodes CDR1 GTSNPN and CDR2 SVGIG (reference sequence). CDR3 sequence: CAWVTGGGYTF. The CDR3 nucleotides read TGTGCCTGGGTGACAGGGGGAGGCTACACCTTC.

V is TRBV20-1 and J is TRBJ1-1; D not resolved. Germline CDR1 is DFQATT and CDR2 is SNEGSKA (reference sequence). This CDR3 spans 10 amino acids. V lost 5 bases and J lost 8, with 9 bases in between. The CDR3 nucleotides read TGCAGTGCTGGAAACATAGAAGCTTTCTTT. Its protein product is CSAGNIEAFF.

The genes are TRBV7-2 and TRBJ2-7; D possibly matches TRBD1 or TRBD2 (5 bases each). The CDR3 sequence is 16 residues long. The V gene lost 2 bases and the J gene lost 0 bases, with 14 bases spanning the gap. The germline V gene encodes CDR1 SGHTA and CDR2 FQGNSA. The CDR3 region is CASSLSVAGSSYEQYF. CDR3 sequence (DNA): TGTGCCAGCAGCTTAAGCGTTGCAGGGAGCTCCTACGAGCAGTACTTC.

CDR3 nucleotide sequence: TGCAGCGTTGCCGGGACAGGGACGATTAATGAGCAGTTCTTC. Encoded protein: CSVAGTGTINEQFF. The chain is built from TRBV29-1 and TRBJ2-1, with TRBD1 identical over 9 bases. Per germline, CDR1 SQVTM and CDR2 ANQGSEA. This CDR3 is built from 14 residues. J lost 7 bases, V lost 4 bases, and 8 bases had no gene match.

The rearrangement uses TRBV6-6 and TRBJ1-2, with a tentative D call TRBD1 (5 bases). Germline CDR1 reads MNHNY; CDR2 reads SVGAGI (reference sequence). V lost 7 bases and J 4 bases, leaving 13 bases between the germline ends. CDR3 size: 13 residues. The CDR3 DNA is TGTGCCAGCACCACCCCAGGGACCTATGGCTACACCTTC. Protein sequence: CASTTPGTYGYTF.

The chain is built from TRBV10-2 and TRBJ1-1; D might be TRBD1 (5 bases). The CDR3 is 14 residues long. Per the germline V gene, CDR1 is WSHSY and CDR2 is SAAADI. V gave up 2 bases and J gave up 3 bases, with 10 bases separating them. This CDR3 is CASSEQGSDTEAFF. In DNA, the CDR3 is TGCGCCAGCAGTGAGCAGGGATCCGACACTGAAGCTTTCTTT.

This chain uses TRBV28 with TRBJ2-7, with TRBD2 matching 9 bases. V shed 11 bases and J 4 bases; nucleotides not matched to a gene: 9. CDR1 is MDHEN and CDR2 is SYDVKM in the germline V gene. The CDR3 covers 13 residues. The CDR3 loop reads CAGGGDGVYEQYF. The CDR3 nucleotides read TGTGCCGGCGGGGGGGACGGAGTGTACGAGCAGTACTTC.

J is TRBJ1-2 and V is TRBV6-2 or TRBV6-3; 9 positions match TRBD1. CDR3 length equals 15 residues. V gave up 2 bases and J gave up 2 bases; unmatched junction bases: 3. Looked up from germline, CDR1 is MNHEY and CDR2 is SVGEGT. CDR3 sequence: CASSYGQGRNYGYTF. The CDR3 DNA reads as TGTGCCAGCAGTTACGGACAGGGGCGAAACTATGGCTACACCTTC.

This clonotype was detected only once. The rearrangement uses TRBV5-1 and TRBJ2-5; D not resolved. V was pared by 2 bases and J by 5 bases, with 7 bases between. The CDR3 is 12 amino acids. CDR1 is SGHRS, CDR2 YFSETQ, per germline. CDR3 loop: CASSFDRETQYF. In nucleotides, the CDR3 is TGCGCCAGCAGCTTTGATCGGGAGACCCAGTACTTC.

CDR3 nucleotides: TGCAGTGCTAGAGATTACCAAACAGGGGCCGGGTCACCCCTCCACTTT. This codes for CSARDYQTGAGSPLHF. The rearrangement uses TRBV20-1 and TRBJ1-6, with 7 bases that match TRBD1. The CDR3 contains 16 residues. The V segment lost 0 bases and the J segment 10 bases; nucleotides outside the gene matches: 12. CDR1 and CDR2 (germline): DFQATT, SNEGSKA (reference sequence).

The chain uses TRBV19 and TRBJ1-2, with D maybe TRBD1 (6 bases). CDR3 length: 14 residues. Germline lookup yields CDR1 LNHDA and CDR2 SQIVND (reference sequence). V lost 3 bases, J lost 4 bases, and 12 bases lay in between. The CDR3 nucleotides are TGTGCCAGTAGTATCCAGGGGCACCCCTATGGCTACACCTTC. Protein: CASSIQGHPYGYTF.

Only a few counts were recorded for this clonotype. The V call is TRBV6-5, the J call TRBJ2-7; TRBD2 might be the D (6 bases). Germline lookup yields CDR1 MNHEY and CDR2 SVGAGI. This CDR3 is built from 13 residues. Trimming stripped 2 bases from V and 3 bases from J, with 8 bases between. The CDR3: CASSYGGIYEQYF. The DNA for the CDR3 is TGTGCCAGCAGTTACGGAGGGATCTACGAGCAGTACTTC.

This chain connects TRBV6-4 to TRBJ1-2; 9 bases map to TRBD1. With V trimmed by 4 bases and J by 7 bases, 13 bases remained unmatched. The CDR3 contains 16 residues. The germline V gene has CDR1 MRHNA and CDR2 SNTAGT. CDR3 loop: CASSGRPGQGTGGYTF. For the CDR3, the DNA is TGTGCCAGCAGTGGGCGCCCGGGACAGGGCACGGGTGGCTACACCTTC.

This clonotype turned up a few times. The chain employs TRBV7-9 and TRBJ2-5; no definite D call. From germline, CDR1 is SEHNR and CDR2 FQNEAQ (reference sequence). The V end lost 3 bases, the J end lost 0 bases, and 14 bases lay between the germline ends. The CDR3 contains 16 residues. The chain's CDR3 is CASSFGGYNNQETQYF. CDR3 nucleotide sequence: TGTGCCAGCAGCTTTGGTGGCTATAATAACCAAGAGACCCAGTACTTC.

This chain uses TRBV6-1 with TRBJ2-1; 8 bases are a match to TRBD2. This CDR3 has 15 amino acids. Germline loops: CDR1 MNHNS, CDR2 SASEGT. Trimming cost V 2 bases and J 0 bases; bases outside gene matches: 0. DNA for the CDR3: TGTGCCAGCAGTGAACTAGCGGGCTCCTACAATGAGCAGTTCTTC. It encodes CASSELAGSYNEQFF.

This clonotype is labeled large. The CDR3: CASSLRTSNTDTQYF. CDR3 sequence (DNA): TGTGCCAGTAGCCTAAGGACTAGCAACACAGATACGCAGTATTTT. J is TRBJ2-3 and V is TRBV19; 8 bases are a match to TRBD2. The CDR3 totals 15 residues. V gave up 6 bases and J gave up 2 bases; unmatched junction bases: 7. Germline CDR1 and CDR2: LNHDA and SQIVND (reference sequence).

The J gene is TRBJ2-1, the V gene TRBV19; 7 positions match TRBD2. This CDR3 comprises 16 residues. CDR1 is LNHDA and CDR2 is SQIVND in the germline V gene (reference sequence). V shed 6 bases, J shed 3 bases, and the junction held 11 bases outside the gene matches. CDR3 bases: TGTGCCAGTAGACCTCGTTCCGGGACTATCTACAATGAGCAGTTCTTC. Translated, it gives CASRPRSGTIYNEQFF.

The CDR3 is CSARAGGWGPNYGYTF. For the CDR3, the DNA is TGCAGTGCTAGAGCTGGTGGATGGGGCCCTAACTATGGCTACACCTTC. This chain links TRBV20-1 with TRBJ1-2; maybe TRBD1 (5 bases). Trimming removed 1 base at V and 0 bases at J, with 15 bases between. CDR3 length: 16 amino acids. Germline V gene sequence: CDR1 DFQATT, CDR2 SNEGSKA (reference sequence).

This clonotype was seen a handful of times. In nucleotides, the CDR3 is TGTGCCAGTAGTTGGGCAAAACTCCCTGAAGCTTTCTTT. Residues: CASSWAKLPEAFF. This chain connects TRBV19 to TRBJ1-1, with D unresolved. This CDR3 spans 13 amino acids. Looked up from germline, CDR1 is LNHDA and CDR2 is SQIVND (reference sequence). Deletions cut 5 bases from V and 6 bases from J, with 13 bases between.

This clonotype was detected only once. The rearrangement uses TRBV28 and TRBJ1-5; D remains unclear. The CDR3 totals 15 residues. Deletions cut 5 bases from V and 1 base from J, with 12 bases between. Germline V gives CDR1 MDHEN, CDR2 SYDVKM. The CDR3 region has the DNA TGTGCCAGCAGTCGCGCCACACAGAGCAATCAGCCCCAGCATTTT. Protein: CASSRATQSNQPQHF.

In this sample, this clonotype turned up a few times. V usage is TRBV7-9 and J usage is TRBJ2-5; 8 bases fit TRBD1. The J segment lost 5 bases and the V segment lost 4 bases, leaving 9 bases of the junction unmatched. This CDR3 is 15 amino acids long. Germline V gene data show CDR1 as SEHNR and CDR2 as FQNEAQ (reference sequence). This CDR3 reads CASSSRSGGVETQYF. The CDR3 bases are TGTGCCAGCAGCTCACGATCAGGGGGCGTTGAGACCCAGTACTTC.

V is TRBV5-1 and J is TRBJ2-7; 9 bases line up with TRBD2. Germline lookup yields CDR1 SGHRS and CDR2 YFSETQ. Trimming took 4 bases from V and 3 from J; bases not matched to a gene: 11. There are 16 residues in the CDR3. CDR3: CASSQRASGTYYEQYF. For the CDR3, the DNA is TGCGCCAGCAGCCAGAGGGCTAGCGGGACCTACTACGAGCAGTACTTC.

The genes are TRBV6-2 or TRBV6-3 and TRBJ1-5; the D is unclear. The V and J ends lost 2 bases and 9 bases respectively, with 20 bases between them. The CDR3 has 16 residues. Germline V gene sequence: CDR1 MNHEY, CDR2 SVGEGT. This CDR3 is CASSYGRRARPVPQHF. CDR3 DNA sequence: TGTGCCAGCAGTTACGGACGGAGGGCCCGACCCGTGCCCCAGCATTTT.

CDR3 residues: CASSVQGANTEAFF. CDR3 coding DNA: TGTGCCAGTAGTGTACAGGGGGCGAACACTGAAGCTTTCTTT. This chain uses TRBV19 with TRBJ1-1; the match to TRBD1 covers 9 bases. The CDR3 covers 14 residues. Germline V gene lookup returns CDR1 LNHDA and CDR2 SQIVND (reference sequence). V lost 5 bases to trimming and J lost 1 base; unmatched junction nucleotides: 2.

This clonotype occurred a few times. This chain links TRBV30 with TRBJ1-5; TRBD1 matches 7 bases. CDR3 size: 14 residues. Trimming took 1 base from V and 5 from J; bases not matched to a gene: 5. Germline CDR1 reads GTSNPN; CDR2 reads SVGIG (reference sequence). The CDR3 region is CAWSEDRDYQPQHF. The CDR3 bases are TGTGCCTGGAGTGAAGACAGGGATTATCAGCCCCAGCATTTT.